This TCR beta chain appears in the sequencing data of a study of T cell repertoires in cytomegalovirus infection. The wider study: The public TCR beta signatures pointed to both CMV infection and matching HLA type.

With regard to this clonotype: Its cognate antigen is unknown.

Whole-study findings and limits: The ex vivo response was dominated by HLA-C-restricted CMV-specific TCR beta clonotypes. There were carriers of CMV plus the relevant HLA, and cumulative public TCR beta family frequency identified them.

Using its own MiXCR run on the reads, TCRdb lists one record per CDR3 protein. The data show some 400,000 distinct CDR3 sequences, over 15% seen once. The specimen sequenced was PBMCs. This receptor was identified in a human donor in good health (CMV status not recorded). Some clones in this sample may be carry-over from other donors' samples.

In DNA, the CDR3 is TGTGCCAGCAGTTTTTCTAGCGGCCAAGAGACCCAGTACTTC. Amino acid sequence: CASSFSSGQETQYF. The chain links TRBV12-3 or TRBV12-4 to TRBJ2-5, with 7 bases aligning to TRBD2. The CDR3 length is 14 residues. The V gene end was trimmed by 3 bases and the J gene end by 1 base; junction bases not matched to a gene: 2.